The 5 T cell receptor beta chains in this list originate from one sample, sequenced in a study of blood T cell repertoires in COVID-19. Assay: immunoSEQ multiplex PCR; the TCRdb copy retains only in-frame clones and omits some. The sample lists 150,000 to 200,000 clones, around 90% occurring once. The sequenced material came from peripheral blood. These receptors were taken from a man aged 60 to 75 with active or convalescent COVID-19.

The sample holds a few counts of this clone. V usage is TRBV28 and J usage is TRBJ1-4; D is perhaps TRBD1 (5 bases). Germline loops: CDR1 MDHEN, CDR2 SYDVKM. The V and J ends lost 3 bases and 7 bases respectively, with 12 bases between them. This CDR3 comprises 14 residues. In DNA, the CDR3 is TGTGCCAGCAGTTTCGGGGGGGGTATTGAAAAACTGTTTTTT. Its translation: CASSFGGGIEKLFF.

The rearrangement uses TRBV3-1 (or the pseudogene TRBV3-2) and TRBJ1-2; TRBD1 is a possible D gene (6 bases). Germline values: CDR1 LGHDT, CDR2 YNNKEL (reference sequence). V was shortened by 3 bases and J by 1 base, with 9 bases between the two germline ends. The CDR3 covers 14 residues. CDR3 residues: CASSQQGINYGYTF. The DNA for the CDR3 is TGTGCCAGCAGCCAGCAGGGGATTAACTATGGCTACACCTTC.

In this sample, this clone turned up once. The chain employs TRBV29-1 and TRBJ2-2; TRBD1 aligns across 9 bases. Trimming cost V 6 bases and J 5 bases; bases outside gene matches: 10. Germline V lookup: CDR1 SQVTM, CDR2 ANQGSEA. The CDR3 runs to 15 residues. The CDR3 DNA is TGCAGCGTGAGAACCGGGACAGGGAATACCGGGGAGCTGTTTTTT. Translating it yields CSVRTGTGNTGELFF.

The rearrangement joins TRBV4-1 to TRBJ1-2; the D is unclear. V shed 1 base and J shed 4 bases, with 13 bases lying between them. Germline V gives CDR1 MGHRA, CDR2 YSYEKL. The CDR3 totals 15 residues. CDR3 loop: CASSQVADPTYGYTF. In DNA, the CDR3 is TGCGCCAGCAGCCAAGTGGCGGATCCCACCTATGGCTACACCTTC.

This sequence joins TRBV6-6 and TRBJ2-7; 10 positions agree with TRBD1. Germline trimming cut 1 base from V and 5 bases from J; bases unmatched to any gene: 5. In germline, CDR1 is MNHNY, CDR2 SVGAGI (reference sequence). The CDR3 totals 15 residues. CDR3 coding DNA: TGTGCCAGCAGTTACTTACGACAGGGGGCGAACGAGCAGTACTTC. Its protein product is CASSYLRQGANEQYF.